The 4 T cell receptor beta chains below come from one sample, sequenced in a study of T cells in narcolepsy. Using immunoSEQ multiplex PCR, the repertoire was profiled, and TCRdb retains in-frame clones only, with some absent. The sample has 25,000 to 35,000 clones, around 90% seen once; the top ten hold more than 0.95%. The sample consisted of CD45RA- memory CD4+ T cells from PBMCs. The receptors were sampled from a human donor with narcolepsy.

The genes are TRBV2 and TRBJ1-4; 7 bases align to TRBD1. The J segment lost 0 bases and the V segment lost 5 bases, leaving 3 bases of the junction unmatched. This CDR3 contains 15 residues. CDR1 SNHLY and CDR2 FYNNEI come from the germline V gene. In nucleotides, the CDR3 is TGTGCCAGCAGTACCACAGGGGCAACTAATGAAAAACTGTTTTTT. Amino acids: CASSTTGATNEKLFF.

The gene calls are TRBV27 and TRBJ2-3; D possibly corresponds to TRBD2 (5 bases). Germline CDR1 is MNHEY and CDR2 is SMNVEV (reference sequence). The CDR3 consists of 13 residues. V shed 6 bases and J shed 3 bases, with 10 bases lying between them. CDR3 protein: CASSPRRTDTQYF. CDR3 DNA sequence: TGTGCCAGCAGCCCCCGGAGGACAGATACGCAGTATTTT.

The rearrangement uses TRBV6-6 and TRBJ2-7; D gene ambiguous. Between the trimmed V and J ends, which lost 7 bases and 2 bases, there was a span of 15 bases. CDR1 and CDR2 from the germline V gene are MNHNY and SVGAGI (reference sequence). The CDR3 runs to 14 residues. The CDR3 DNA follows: TGTGCCAGCACCCCCCGGTGGCGAGCCTACGAGCAGTACTTC. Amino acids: CASTPRWRAYEQYF.

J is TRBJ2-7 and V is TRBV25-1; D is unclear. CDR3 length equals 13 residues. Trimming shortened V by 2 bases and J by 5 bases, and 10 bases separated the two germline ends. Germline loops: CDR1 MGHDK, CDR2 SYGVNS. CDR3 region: CASSEPTGDEQYF. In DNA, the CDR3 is TGTGCCAGCAGTGAACCTACTGGGGACGAGCAGTACTTC.